The 15 T cell receptor beta chains below come from one sample, sequenced in a study of blood T cell repertoires in COVID-19. Generated by immunoSEQ multiplex PCR, the TCRdb table keeps only in-frame clones and is missing some. The sample holds 200,000 to 300,000 clones; approximately 84% are singletons and the top ten take over 8.5%. Material for sequencing was peripheral blood. The receptors stem from a human donor in a cohort sampled during active COVID-19.

The rearrangement links TRBV6-5 to TRBJ1-1; D is perhaps TRBD1 (5 bases). Germline V gene sequence: CDR1 MNHEY, CDR2 SVGAGI. The CDR3 is made up of 13 amino acids. Trimming took off 6 bases at V and 3 bases at J, with 11 bases between the two ends. CDR3 sequence (DNA): TGTGCCAGCAGAGCAGGGTCTTACACTGAAGCTTTCTTT. Residues: CASRAGSYTEAFF.

The rearrangement links TRBV5-6 to TRBJ2-1; no reliable D call. The germline V gene has CDR1 SGHDT and CDR2 YYEEEE. Deletions cut 0 bases from V and 1 base from J, with 8 bases between. The CDR3 is 15 amino acids. The CDR3 sequence: CASSLVGESYNEQFF. In DNA form, the CDR3 reads TGTGCCAGCAGCTTGGTTGGTGAGTCCTACAATGAGCAGTTCTTC.

This clone was found a few times. The gene calls are TRBV29-1 and TRBJ1-2, with TRBD1 matching over 8 bases. This CDR3 has 13 amino acids. Germline CDR1 is SQVTM and CDR2 is ANQGSEA. V lost 5 bases to trimming and J lost 2 bases; unmatched junction nucleotides: 4. The CDR3 nucleotides are TGCAGCGTTTCGGGACAGGCGAACTATGGCTACACCTTC. Its protein is CSVSGQANYGYTF.

This chain connects TRBV12-5 to TRBJ2-1; weak D call: TRBD1 (6 bases). Germline V gives CDR1 LGHNT, CDR2 FRNRAP. V lost 0 bases and J 9 bases, leaving 6 bases between the germline ends. The CDR3 loop spans 12 amino acids. CDR3 in DNA: TGTGCTAGTGGTTTGGTACAGGGTGAGCAGTTCTTC. Translation gives CASGLVQGEQFF.

This clone came up once. V and J are TRBV11-2 and TRBJ2-1; the match to TRBD2 covers 11 bases. The CDR3 consists of 16 residues. Per germline, CDR1 SGHAT and CDR2 FQNNGV. With 3 bases clipped from V and 4 bases from J, the junction kept 5 bases outside the gene matches. DNA of the CDR3: TGTGCCAGCAGCTTTAGCGGGAGGGGGATTTACAATGAGCAGTTCTTC. Protein product: CASSFSGRGIYNEQFF.

The chain couples TRBV28 to TRBJ1-4; D might be TRBD1 (6 bases). The V end lost 7 bases, the J end lost 6 bases, and 18 bases lay between the germline ends. The CDR3 totals 15 residues. Germline assignment: CDR1 MDHEN and CDR2 SYDVKM. The chain's CDR3 is CASKMSDRTYEKLFF. CDR3 DNA: TGTGCCAGCAAAATGTCGGACAGAACGTATGAAAAACTGTTTTTT.

The chain has TRBV18 and TRBJ2-1; D may be TRBD1 (6 bases). CDR1 and CDR2 from the germline V gene are KGHSH and LQKENI. The CDR3 loop spans 13 amino acids. Trimming removed 3 bases from V and 3 bases from J, with 6 bases in between. The CDR3 DNA sequence: TGTGCCAGCTCACCGGACAGCTACAATGAGCAGTTCTTC. It specifies CASSPDSYNEQFF.

In nucleotides, the CDR3 is TGTGCCAGCAGTTCGGGACTTACCTTCTCTGGAAACACCATATATTTT. Translated: CASSSGLTFSGNTIYF. The rearrangement joins TRBV6-5 to TRBJ1-3, with a possible D match to TRBD1 (5 bases). Germline values: CDR1 MNHEY, CDR2 SVGAGI. The CDR3 consists of 16 residues. The ends were cut back, 4 bases at V and 0 bases at J, with 13 bases in the middle.

The J gene is TRBJ1-2, the V gene TRBV28; TRBD1 is a possible D gene (5 bases). The V end was cut by 7 bases, the J end by 1 base, with 10 bases between. The CDR3 spans 13 residues. Germline V gives CDR1 MDHEN, CDR2 SYDVKM. CDR3 DNA: TGTGCCAGCACACGGGGGGATAACTATGGCTACACCTTC. Translated: CASTRGDNYGYTF.

The chain is built from TRBV4-1 and TRBJ1-6, with TRBD1 identical over 8 bases. V lost 2 bases, J lost 7 bases, and 4 bases stayed unmatched. Germline-derived CDR1 and CDR2 are MGHRA and YSYEKL. This CDR3 contains 15 residues. In DNA, the CDR3 is TGCGCCAGCAGCCAAATGACAGGGGACAATTCACCCCTCCACTTT. Its translation: CASSQMTGDNSPLHF.

The chain joins TRBV6-7 to TRBJ1-2, with no clear D. TRBV6-7 is an open reading frame, and its role is uncertain. This CDR3 contains 16 residues. Trimming took off 2 bases at V and 2 bases at J, with 15 bases between the two ends. The DNA of the CDR3 is TGTGCCAGCAGTTACCCCAGAGGGAGGACGAACTATGGCTACACCTTC. Translated, it gives CASSYPRGRTNYGYTF.

The V gene is TRBV28, the J gene TRBJ1-1; possibly TRBD1 for D (5 bases). Germline V gives CDR1 MDHEN, CDR2 SYDVKM. This CDR3 comprises 12 residues. Trimming cost V 2 bases and J 14 bases, with 15 bases left between them. The CDR3 bases are TGTGCCAGCAGTTTACTTCAGGGAGGGCGCTTCTTT. It yields the protein CASSLLQGGRFF.

CDR3 loop: CASSLSLTSGRIKTQYF. The CDR3 coding sequence is TGTGCCAGCAGCCTGAGCTTAACTAGCGGGAGGATAAAGACCCAGTACTTC. V gene TRBV3-1 (or the pseudogene TRBV3-2) combines with J gene TRBJ2-5; TRBD2 matches at 12 bases. Germline assignment: CDR1 LGHDT and CDR2 YNNKEL (reference sequence). The CDR3 loop spans 17 amino acids. J was trimmed by 6 bases and V by 4 bases; bases with no gene match: 12.

The chain uses TRBV6-5 and TRBJ2-7, with 11 bases lining up with TRBD1. Germline CDR1 reads MNHEY; CDR2 reads SVGAGI. J was trimmed by 2 bases and V by 4 bases; bases with no gene match: 1. The CDR3 loop spans 14 amino acids. Here the CDR3 DNA reads TGTGCCAGCAGTTGGACAGGGGGCGCCTACGAGCAGTACTTC. This translates into CASSWTGGAYEQYF.

The chain carries TRBV18 and TRBJ2-1; 9 nucleotides line up with TRBD2. Germline V gene data show CDR1 as KGHSH and CDR2 as LQKENI. With 1 base clipped from V and 13 bases from J, the junction kept 2 bases outside the gene matches. The CDR3 has 12 residues. This CDR3 reads CASSPQGLAQFF. Written as DNA, the CDR3 is TGTGCCAGCTCACCACAGGGACTAGCACAGTTCTTC.